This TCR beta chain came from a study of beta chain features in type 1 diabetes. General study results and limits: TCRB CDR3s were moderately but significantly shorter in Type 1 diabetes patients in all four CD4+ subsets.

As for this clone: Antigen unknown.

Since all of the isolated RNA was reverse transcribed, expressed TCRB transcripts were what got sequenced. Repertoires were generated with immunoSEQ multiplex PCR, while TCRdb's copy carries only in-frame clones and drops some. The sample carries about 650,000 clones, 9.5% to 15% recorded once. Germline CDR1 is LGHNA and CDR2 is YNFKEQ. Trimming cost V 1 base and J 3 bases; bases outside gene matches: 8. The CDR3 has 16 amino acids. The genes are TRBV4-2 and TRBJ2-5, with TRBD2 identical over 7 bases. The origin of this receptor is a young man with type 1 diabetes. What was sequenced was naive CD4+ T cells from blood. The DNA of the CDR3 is TGTGCCAGCAGCCAAGTCGGGCGGGGGACGGAAGAGACCCAGTACTTC. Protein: CASSQVGRGTEETQYF.